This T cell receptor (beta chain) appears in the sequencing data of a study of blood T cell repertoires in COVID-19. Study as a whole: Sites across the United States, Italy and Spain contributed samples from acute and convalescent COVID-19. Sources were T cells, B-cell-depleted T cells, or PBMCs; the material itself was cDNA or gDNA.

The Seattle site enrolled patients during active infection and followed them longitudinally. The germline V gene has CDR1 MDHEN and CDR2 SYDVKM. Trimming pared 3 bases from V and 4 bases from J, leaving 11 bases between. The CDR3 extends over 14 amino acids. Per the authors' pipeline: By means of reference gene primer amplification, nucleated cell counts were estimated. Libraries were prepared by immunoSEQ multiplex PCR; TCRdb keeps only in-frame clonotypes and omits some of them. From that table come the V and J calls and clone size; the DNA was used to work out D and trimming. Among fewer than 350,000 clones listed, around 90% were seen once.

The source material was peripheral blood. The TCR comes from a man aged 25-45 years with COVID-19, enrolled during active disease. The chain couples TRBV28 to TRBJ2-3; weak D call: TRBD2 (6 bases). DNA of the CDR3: TGTGCCAGCAGTTTGGCGCGGGGCGCAGATACGCAGTATTTT. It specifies CASSLARGADTQYF.